These 24 T cell receptor beta chains share one sample of origin, sequenced in a study of shared clonotypes between healthy human individuals. Clones were read by immunoSEQ multiplex PCR, and TCRdb kept only the in-frame ones, dropping some. The table lists some 1.5 million clones, 95% to 97% of them singletons, with about 1.2% in the top ten. Sequencing input: naive CD4+ T cells sorted from blood. Subset of the sample: CD45RA+ positively selected. The source of these receptors is a man aged 25 to 40 in good health.

The genes are TRBV6-6 and TRBJ2-7; possibly TRBD2 for D (5 bases). The length of the CDR3 is 12 residues. Germline V CDR1 and CDR2: MNHNY, SVGAGI (reference sequence). The V end was cut by 7 bases, the J end by 5 bases, with 12 bases between. Here the CDR3 reads CASIGGGHEQYF. For the CDR3, the DNA is TGTGCCAGCATAGGCGGCGGGCACGAGCAGTACTTC.

The rearrangement uses TRBV27 and TRBJ2-1, with TRBD1 matching 11 bases. CDR1 is MNHEY, CDR2 SMNVEV, per germline (reference sequence). The J segment lost 4 bases and the V segment lost 7 bases, leaving 9 bases of the junction unmatched. The CDR3 has 16 residues. CDR3: CASTRSGTGGYNEQFF. The CDR3 bases are TGTGCCAGCACTCGCTCCGGGACAGGGGGGTACAATGAGCAGTTCTTC.

This sequence joins TRBV7-6 and TRBJ2-3; D is possibly TRBD2 (6 bases). The germline V gene encodes CDR1 SGHVS and CDR2 FNYEAQ. The ends were cut back, 5 bases at V and 1 base at J, with 19 bases in the middle. This CDR3 comprises 17 residues. The CDR3 here is CASSLGRSSSGTDTQYF. The CDR3 nucleotides are TGTGCCAGCAGCCTGGGGAGGAGCTCGAGCGGCACAGATACGCAGTATTTT.

The rearrangement joins TRBV5-1 to TRBJ2-7, with TRBD1 identical over 8 bases. With V trimmed by 2 bases and J by 7 bases, 5 bases remained unmatched. This CDR3 spans 13 amino acids. Germline CDR1 and CDR2: SGHRS and YFSETQ. The chain's CDR3 is CASSFGTGGEQYF. CDR3 nucleotides: TGCGCCAGCAGCTTTGGAACAGGGGGGGAGCAGTACTTC.

As concerns this clone: Other DNA sequences from this sample encode an identical CDR3 as well. Here the CDR3 reads CASSPGQYSYEQYF. CDR3 in DNA: TGTGCCAGCAGCCCTGGACAGTACTCCTACGAGCAGTACTTC. The J gene is TRBJ2-7, the V gene TRBV7-9; D is perhaps TRBD1 (6 bases). The CDR3 has 14 amino acids. V lost 5 bases and J 0 bases, leaving 11 bases between the germline ends. The germline V gene has CDR1 SEHNR and CDR2 FQNEAQ (reference sequence).

A note on this clone: The same CDR3 arises from other DNA sequences in this sample as well. V usage is TRBV9 and J usage is TRBJ2-2; D is unclear. The CDR3 loop spans 15 amino acids. Germline assignment: CDR1 SGDLS and CDR2 YYNGEE. V lost 0 bases to trimming and J lost 1 base, with 7 bases between them. The CDR3, as DNA: TGTGCCAGCAGCGTAGTCCCGGGGAACACCGGGGAGCTGTTTTTT. Protein: CASSVVPGNTGELFF.

The V and J genes are TRBV5-4 and TRBJ2-2; TRBD1 aligns across 7 bases. This CDR3 has 15 residues. Germline assignment: CDR1 SGHNT and CDR2 YYREEE (reference sequence). With 4 bases clipped from V and 1 base from J, the junction kept 4 bases outside the gene matches. CDR3 amino acids: CASSTGQENTGELFF. The CDR3 DNA is TGTGCCAGCAGCACTGGACAGGAGAACACCGGGGAGCTGTTTTTT.

This chain connects TRBV4-2 to TRBJ2-2; the D gene could be TRBD1 or TRBD2 (6 bases each). Germline CDR1 reads LGHNA; CDR2 reads YNFKEQ. CDR3 length: 17 residues. V was shortened by 0 bases and J by 0 bases, with 11 bases between the two germline ends. CDR3 coding DNA: TGTGCCAGCAGCCAAGATTTGGGGGGCGCGAACACCGGGGAGCTGTTTTTT. Amino acid sequence: CASSQDLGGANTGELFF.

The genes are TRBV6-1 and TRBJ1-1, with D unclear. The CDR3 is made up of 16 amino acids. With 3 bases removed from V and 0 bases from J, the gap between germline ends came to 14 bases. From germline, CDR1 is MNHNS and CDR2 SASEGT. This CDR3 is CASSESAGFMNTEAFF. CDR3 bases: TGTGCCAGCAGTGAGTCGGCCGGTTTCATGAACACTGAAGCTTTCTTT.

This sequence joins TRBV4-1 and TRBJ2-1; unclear D gene. V was shortened by 3 bases and J by 6 bases, with 15 bases between the two germline ends. The CDR3 is 15 amino acids. Per germline, CDR1 MGHRA and CDR2 YSYEKL. The CDR3 sequence is CASSQMGASLNEQFF. The CDR3 DNA follows: TGCGCCAGCAGCCAGATGGGCGCCAGCCTCAATGAGCAGTTCTTC.

J is TRBJ2-2 and V is TRBV21-1; the table's TRBD2 call for D was not verified on the DNA. TRBV21-1 corresponds to a pseudogene. The CDR3 consists of 15 residues. Here the CDR3 DNA reads TGTGCCAGCCAGAGAATTCTAGGAGTATCCGGGGAGCTGTTTTTT. Residues: CASQRILGVSGELFF.

The chain carries TRBV18 and TRBJ2-5, with D uncertain. Deletions cut 2 bases from V and 2 bases from J, with 6 bases between. Germline-derived CDR1 and CDR2 are KGHSH and LQKENI. CDR3 size: 13 residues. The DNA for the CDR3 is TGTGCCAGCTCACCATGGGAACAAGAGACCCAGTACTTC. Translation gives CASSPWEQETQYF.

The chain employs TRBV5-8 and TRBJ2-2; 10 bases map to TRBD2. The CDR3 is made up of 16 amino acids. Germline V lookup: CDR1 SGHTS, CDR2 YDEGEE. The J segment lost 2 bases and the V segment lost 4 bases, leaving 5 bases of the junction unmatched. The CDR3 DNA sequence: TGTGCCAGCAGCGAAGGACTAGCGGTAAACACCGGGGAGCTGTTTTTT. This encodes CASSEGLAVNTGELFF.

Here the CDR3 DNA reads TGCGCCAGCAGCAAAACAGGGACGGATGGCTACACCTTC. Its protein is CASSKTGTDGYTF. This chain joins TRBV5-1 and TRBJ1-2, with D maybe TRBD1 (6 bases). This CDR3 region has 13 residues. V dropped 4 bases and J dropped 6 bases, with 13 bases sitting between them. The V gene's germline CDR1 is SGHRS and CDR2 YFSETQ.

The chain employs TRBV9 and TRBJ1-3; TRBD1 matches at 7 bases. This CDR3 is 16 amino acids long. V shed 1 base and J 4 bases; nucleotides not matched to a gene: 8. CDR1 SGDLS and CDR2 YYNGEE come from the germline V gene. In DNA form, the CDR3 reads TGTGCCAGCAGCGTAACCGGGACAGCAGCCGGAAACACCATATATTTT. Protein product: CASSVTGTAAGNTIYF.

This rearrangement joins TRBV10-2 to TRBJ2-3, with TRBD2 matching 8 bases. The germline gives CDR1 WSHSY, CDR2 SAAADI. V gave up 10 bases and J gave up 1 base; unmatched junction bases: 4. The CDR3 contains 13 residues. In DNA form, the CDR3 reads TGCGCCACCCGGGGGGGAGGCACAGATACGCAGTATTTT. Protein sequence: CATRGGGTDTQYF.

The chain combines TRBV9 with TRBJ2-7; D unclear. The germline V gene encodes CDR1 SGDLS and CDR2 YYNGEE. The CDR3 has 14 residues. V lost 4 bases and J 3 bases, leaving 14 bases between the germline ends. CDR3 DNA sequence: TGTGCCAGCAGCCCGCACACCTTAAACTACGAGCAGTACTTC. Its translation is CASSPHTLNYEQYF.

The rearrangement links TRBV19 to TRBJ2-3, with 8 bases lining up with TRBD1. V shed 3 bases, J shed 4 bases, and the junction held 6 bases outside the gene matches. CDR1 is LNHDA and CDR2 is SQIVND in the germline V gene (reference sequence). The length of the CDR3 is 15 residues. The CDR3 loop reads CASSIGRGLADTQYF. Here the CDR3 DNA reads TGTGCCAGTAGTATTGGCAGGGGGCTTGCAGATACGCAGTATTTT.

V and J are TRBV7-9 and TRBJ2-3; D may be TRBD1 or TRBD2 (5 bases each). Trimming took off 1 base at V and 1 base at J, with 12 bases between the two ends. There are 16 residues in the CDR3. The germline gives CDR1 SEHNR, CDR2 FQNEAQ (reference sequence). The DNA for the CDR3 is TGTGCCAGCAGCTTAGACGGGCAGGGACGCACAGATACGCAGTATTTT. Its translation: CASSLDGQGRTDTQYF.

The rearrangement links TRBV7-8 to TRBJ2-1, with 9 bases matching TRBD1. CDR3 size: 13 residues. V was pared by 6 bases and J by 5 bases, with 2 bases of the junction left unmatched. The germline V gene encodes CDR1 SGHVS and CDR2 FQNEAQ. CDR3 DNA sequence: TGTGCCAGCAGACGACAGGGGGACAATGAGCAGTTCTTC. It codes for CASRRQGDNEQFF. The whole variable domain, remainder taken from reference TRBV7-8 and TRBJ2-1, is GAGVSQSPRYKVAKRGQDVALRCDPISGHVSLFWYQQALGQGPEFLTYFQNEAQLDKSGLPSDRFFAERPEGSVSTLKIQRTQQEDSAVYLCASRRQGDNEQFFGPGTRLTVL.

This chain connects TRBV5-1 to TRBJ1-3; D remains unclear. CDR3 size: 14 residues. CDR1 SGHRS and CDR2 YFSETQ come from the germline V gene. Between the trimmed V and J ends, which lost 4 bases and 0 bases, there was a span of 8 bases. The CDR3 reads CASSTESSGNTIYF. CDR3 coding DNA: TGCGCCAGCAGCACAGAGAGCTCTGGAAACACCATATATTTT.

J is TRBJ2-3 and V is TRBV7-9, with 10 bases matching TRBD1. Germline V CDR1 and CDR2: SEHNR, FQNEAQ (reference sequence). J lost 4 bases, V lost 4 bases, and 5 bases had no gene match. The CDR3 contains 15 residues. The CDR3 nucleotides read TGTGCCAGCAGCTCGACAGGGGGCATTTCAGATACGCAGTATTTT. Its translation is CASSSTGGISDTQYF.

The DNA of the CDR3 is TGTGCCAGCAGCTTCCCGACTAGCGGATTGAACACCGGGGAGCTGTTTTTT. As protein: CASSFPTSGLNTGELFF. The chain is built from TRBV5-8 and TRBJ2-2; 9 bases fit TRBD2. V shed 2 bases, J shed 1 base, and the junction held 6 bases outside the gene matches. From germline, CDR1 is SGHTS and CDR2 YDEGEE. CDR3 size: 17 residues.

The V gene is TRBV5-1, the J gene TRBJ2-1, with D possibly TRBD1 on 6 matching bases. Germline-derived CDR1 and CDR2 are SGHRS and YFSETQ. Trimming removed 1 base at V and 5 bases at J, with 28 bases between. The CDR3 is 20 amino acids. The CDR3 spells CASSLRANRVTSILHNEQFF. The CDR3, as DNA: TGCGCCAGCAGCTTGAGGGCAAACAGGGTCACTTCGATCCTACACAATGAGCAGTTCTTC.